This entry features one TCR beta chain sequence. The junction had 13 bases not matched to a gene; V was cut back by 5 bases and J by 0 bases. The CDR3 consists of 17 residues. CDR1 SGHRS and CDR2 YFSETQ come from the germline V gene. As processed by the authors: Estimated nucleated cell counts came from reference gene primer amplification. The assay was immunoSEQ multiplex PCR, and TCRdb's table has in-frame clones only and misses some. D and trimming come from the DNA, and the V and J calls and clone size come from that table. Here the sample spans 190,000 or so clones, around 83% being singletons. This record comes from a study of blood T cell repertoires in COVID-19. Study overall: There were acute and convalescent COVID-19 samples, and they came from the United States, Italy and Spain. Sources were T cells, B-cell-depleted T cells, or PBMCs; the material itself was cDNA or gDNA.

This TCR came from a young woman with active or convalescent COVID-19. The V gene is TRBV5-1, the J gene TRBJ1-1; 7 bases align to TRBD1. Sequenced: peripheral blood. CDR3 bases: TGCGCCAGCAGTCCTGCGGGACAGCGGTCCATGAACACTGAAGCTTTCTTT. Translated, it gives CASSPAGQRSMNTEAFF.